Detailed here is one TCR beta chain. The sample holds a few counts of this clone. Its target antigen remains unknown. The junction departs from the called germline gene at one end, perhaps through a read error. These data originate in a study of coeliac disease (dated by TCRdb to between 2020 and 2023). Concerning the study at large: Coeliac patients were classed as newly diagnosed active disease, refractory coeliac disease type I, or disease controlled by a gluten-free diet. Because high-resolution HLA typing was not available, biased TRBV7-2 usage was queried as a proof of principle. The study applied next-generation sequencing of rearranged TRB and TRG CDR3 regions to small intestinal lymphocyte fractions from coeliac and non-coeliac patients. The goal was to describe the TR repertoires of small intestinal T cells in active coeliac disease, in refractory type I coeliac disease, and in coeliac disease treated with a gluten-free diet. A total of 30 patients took part in the full study: some 22 had serologically confirmed coeliac disease and 8 were controls with non-small intestinal disorders. Samples from 27 subjects were successfully TRB sequenced, and these included around 24 paired samples of bulk unsorted intraepithelial and lamina propria cells.

From a lookup of the germline V gene, CDR1 and CDR2 are MNHEY and SVGAGI. The CDR3 covers 11 residues, taking in both the cysteine and the phenylalanine. Solely the CDR3 DNA is kept, with 33 bases framed from the first base. Beyond this particular receptor, the publication reports: Separating intraepithelial cells from lamina propria cells did not give high-purity fractions, so cross-contamination between the two compartments may have occurred. TRB and TRG repertoires of active coeliac intraepithelial and lamina propria samples showed lower clonality than controls, suggesting recruitment of diverse T cells. TRB repertoires were mostly private, with most amino acid sequences found in only one sample, and V-gene usage showed no significant difference between disease groups. The approach was considered by the authors to be unsuitable for unbiased detection of gliadin-specific T cells, as gliadin-specific T cells are scarce and rarely shared between patients.

Aliquots of about 470,000 cells were frozen in DMSO/FBS in liquid nitrogen, and one aliquot per fraction was used for sequencing. Endoscopy and small intestinal biopsy were performed in all 30 patients in the study. To release intraepithelial cells, biopsies were stirred at 37 degrees Celsius for one hour in RPMI containing EGTA, MgCl2 and 1% FBS. Genomic DNA was extracted from frozen unsorted cell fractions using the Qiagen DNeasy blood extraction kit. Preparation of the library involved the immunoSEQ multiplex PCR assay. The TR loci underwent multiplexed PCR amplification, with J gene segments targeted by reverse primers and V gene segments targeted by forward primers. The Illumina HiSeq System was used to sequence the amplified CDR3 regions. The paper's processing steps were these. A nearest-neighbour algorithm merged closely related reads to remove PCR and sequencing errors and collapse data into unique sequences. Repertoires were summarised by clonality and by T cell density, defined as TR molecules per amount of genomic DNA input. Public TRs were defined as CDR3 amino acid sequences in at least 80% of unsorted samples, then tested for differential abundance between coeliac and control samples. Kruskal-Wallis tests followed by Dunn post-tests were used to test for differences in clonality and density between disease groups. The table comes from immuneACCESS by way of TCRdb, which keeps in-frame sequences with V and J called. Part of the clones is missing from these tables; in studies checked, under half for an unresolved V gene and the rest for unknown reasons. V, J and clone size are those of that table, while D and trimming were read from the DNA. This sample gives roughly 3,100 clones in total; around three quarters of them show up just once. Together, the top ten hold 15% to 18% of the sample.

Recombination joined TRBV6-5 with TRBJ2-7; 9 central nucleotides agree with TRBD1. This sequence originates from a man between 18 and 35 years old with celiac disease on a gluten-free diet. The sequenced sample was intraepithelial lymphocytes from the gut. The sample's cell subset or site label, decoded: intraepithelial cell (IEC) fraction of small intestinal biopsy. CDR3 region: CASSSGQGVNF. The base sequence is TGTGCCAGCAGTTCGGGACAGGGTGTAAACTTC.